This TCR beta chain was recorded in a study of cytomegalovirus exposure and HLA in healthy donors. 60 Vbeta and 13 Jbeta primers were used in PCR. The repertoire was sequenced with immunoSEQ multiplex PCR; TCRdb's copy has only in-frame clones and lacks some. The specimen's table records some 80,000 clones. Germline V gene lookup returns CDR1 SEHNR and CDR2 FQNEAQ (reference sequence). Trimming took off 3 bases at V and 3 bases at J, with 8 bases between the two ends. This CDR3 is built from 14 residues. The sample taken for sequencing was PBMCs. This sequence was found in a man between 50 and 59 years old in good health and CMV-seropositive. The chain links TRBV7-9 to TRBJ2-2; possible D gene TRBD2, 5 bases. CDR3 in DNA: TGTGCCAGCAGCTTGGACTCCTACACCGGGGAGCTGTTTTTT. Protein product: CASSLDSYTGELFF.